The sequence of this T cell receptor (beta chain) was determined in a study of beta chain features in type 1 diabetes. Whole-study results and caveats: VDJ junctions from patients with type 1 diabetes contained fewer insertions and more deletions. Any HLA type influence on TCRB rearrangement was left unresolved here. Moderately but significantly shorter TCRB CDR3s were found in Type 1 diabetes patients in all four CD4+ subsets.

The CDR3 has 15 amino acids. Trimming left V 0 bases short and J 12 bases short, with 19 bases between. CDR1 is SGHRS, CDR2 YFSETQ, per germline. One heparinised blood draw averaging around 120 mL was given by each donor. Without exception, sorted populations had purity beyond 95%. On this clone: Its antigen is as yet unknown.

Since all of the isolated RNA was reverse transcribed, expressed TCRB transcripts were what got sequenced. TCRdb's copy holds only in-frame clones and misses some; the assay was immunoSEQ multiplex PCR. The data show over 120,000 clones, 10% to 15% seen once. Sequencing used central memory CD4+ T cells from blood. The sequence was collected from a man between 18 and 29 years old with type 1 diabetes. J is TRBJ2-1 and V is TRBV5-1; D may be TRBD1 or TRBD2 (5 bases each). The DNA for the CDR3 is TGCGCCAGCAGCTTGGTCCCCGGGACCCCGAGCCCGCAGTTCTTC. Translated, it gives CASSLVPGTPSPQFF.